These T cell receptor beta chains were read from a single sample in a study of blood T cells in healthy people across ages. TCRdb recomputed calls from the 5' RACE reads with MiXCR, one row per CDR3 protein. Of about 970,000 distinct CDR3 sequences listed, 51% are singletons. The sequenced sample was blood. The receptors derive from a woman aged 55-70 years in good health. Each CDR3 is given with its conserved first and last residue. Fields, in order: V gene, J gene, clone size, D gene, CDR3 protein, CDR3 DNA. A D gene is named only where the DNA matches it firmly. Only some rows state a clone size, as once, few, many or a class for expanded clones.

TRBV20-1	TRBJ1-2	NA	NA	CSAFARPYTF	TGCAGTGCTTTTGCGCGTCCCTACACCTTC
TRBV12-3/TRBV12-4	TRBJ2-1	NA	NA	CASSSASLEQFF	TGTGCCAGCAGTTCCGCCTCGCTTGAGCAGTTCTTC
TRBV7-8	TRBJ1-1	NA	NA	CASSLGVGEVTEAFF	TGTGCCAGCAGCTTAGGGGTGGGGGAAGTCACTGAAGCTTTCTTT
TRBV20-1	TRBJ1-6	few	NA	CSARDAAAPNSPLHF	TGCAGTGCTAGAGATGCGGCGGCCCCTAATTCACCCCTCCACTTT
TRBV15	TRBJ2-7	NA	NA	CATSRDGQSVKYF	TGTGCCACCAGCAGAGACGGACAGTCCGTTAAGTACTTC
TRBV12-3/TRBV12-4	TRBJ2-4	NA	TRBD2	CASSWEGGAKNIQYF	TGTGCCAGCAGTTGGGAGGGAGGAGCCAAAAACATTCAGTACTTC
TRBV29-1	TRBJ2-7	few	TRBD2	CSVEFAGLAGAYEQYF	TGCAGCGTTGAGTTTGCGGGACTAGCGGGGGCCTACGAGCAGTACTTC
TRBV4-2	TRBJ2-5	many	TRBD2	CASSRGLEETQYF	TGTGCCAGCAGCCGAGGACTAGAGGAGACCCAGTACTTC
TRBV5-5	TRBJ2-1	NA	TRBD2	CASRETGTSRYNEQFF	TGTGCCAGCAGGGAAACCGGGACTAGTAGGTACAATGAGCAGTTCTTC
TRBV13	TRBJ2-5	NA	TRBD2	CASSSTSGRAPEETQYF	TGTGCCAGCAGCTCGACTAGCGGGAGGGCCCCGGAAGAGACCCAGTACTTC
TRBV7-9	TRBJ2-1	NA	NA	CASSMLVSEQFF	TGTGCCAGCAGCATGTTAGTGAGCGAGCAGTTCTTC
TRBV4-2	TRBJ1-4	few	TRBD1	CASSQLRTGGEKLFF	TGTGCCAGCAGCCAACTTCGGACAGGGGGCGAAAAACTGTTTTTT
TRBV9	TRBJ2-7	NA	TRBD2	CASSGRDYSYEQYF	TGTGCCAGCAGCGGCCGGGACTACTCCTACGAGCAGTACTTC
TRBV3-1	TRBJ1-6	NA	NA	CASSQVRAGGNSPLHF	TGTGCCAGCAGCCAAGTGCGGGCAGGTGGCAATTCACCCCTCCACTTT
TRBV29-1	TRBJ2-7	NA	NA	CSPRHEQYF	TGCAGCCCCCGCCACGAGCAGTACTTC
TRBV27	TRBJ2-2	NA	NA	CASSPQGPPTGELFF	TGTGCCAGCAGTCCACAGGGACCGCCCACCGGGGAGCTGTTTTTT
TRBV2	TRBJ2-5	NA	TRBD2	CAIRDRRWTSGRQETQYF	TGTGCCATCCGGGACAGGCGGTGGACTAGCGGGAGGCAAGAGACCCAGTACTTC
TRBV4-3	TRBJ1-2	few	NA	CASSQVEGTYGYTF	TGCGCCAGCAGCCAAGTAGAGGGAACCTATGGCTACACCTTC
TRBV5-6	TRBJ2-3	NA	TRBD2	CASSRRVAGRTDTQYF	TGTGCCAGCAGCCGCCGTGTAGCGGGGCGCACAGATACGCAGTATTTT
TRBV7-2	TRBJ2-3	NA	NA	CASSLVWQASTDTQYF	TGTGCCAGCAGCTTAGTATGGCAGGCTAGCACAGATACGCAGTATTTT
TRBV7-2	TRBJ2-5	NA	NA	CASSLDGKTPIRETQYF	TGTGCCAGCAGCTTGGACGGCAAGACCCCTATCCGGGAGACCCAGTACTTC
TRBV7-9	TRBJ2-7	NA	TRBD2	CASSVGSGMNYEQYF	TGTGCCAGCAGCGTCGGTAGCGGGATGAATTACGAGCAGTACTTC
TRBV10-3	TRBJ1-6	NA	NA	CAISLEENSPLHF	TGTGCCATCAGTCTCGAGGAAAATTCACCCCTCCACTTT
TRBV7-7	TRBJ2-6	once	TRBD1	CASSSLTGTGANVPTF	TGTGCCAGCAGCTCCCTAACAGGGACAGGGGCCAACGTCCCGACTTTC
TRBV4-2	TRBJ2-1	NA	NA	CASSQESEYYNEQFF	TGTGCCAGCAGCCAGGAATCCGAGTACTACAATGAGCAGTTCTTC
TRBV28	TRBJ2-7	NA	NA	CASSLMPGSQFEQYF	TGTGCCAGCAGTTTGATGCCCGGGTCTCAGTTCGAGCAGTACTTC
TRBV20-1	TRBJ1-5	NA	NA	CSASWQGGNQPQHF	TGCAGTGCTAGCTGGCAGGGTGGCAATCAGCCCCAGCATTTT
TRBV12-3/TRBV12-4	TRBJ2-5	few	TRBD1	CASSFGTGDGTQYF	TGTGCCAGCAGTTTTGGGACAGGGGACGGGACCCAGTACTTC
TRBV5-1	TRBJ1-2	few	NA	CASSVHLRRAGYGYTF	TGCGCCAGCAGCGTTCACTTACGACGGGCGGGCTATGGCTACACCTTC
TRBV29-1	TRBJ2-7	NA	NA	CSVRLSRSSYEQYF	TGCAGCGTGCGACTATCTAGGAGCTCCTACGAGCAGTACTTC
TRBV5-1	TRBJ1-2	NA	NA	CASSLDGSQGYGYTF	TGCGCCAGCAGCTTGGACGGCTCGCAGGGCTATGGCTACACCTTC
TRBV29-1	TRBJ2-7	few	NA	CSVEDSTYEQYF	TGCAGCGTGGAAGACAGTACCTACGAGCAGTACTTC
TRBV6-2/TRBV6-3	TRBJ2-1	few	NA	CASSYSTYNEQFF	TGTGCCAGCAGTTACTCGACCTACAATGAGCAGTTCTTC
TRBV10-3	TRBJ2-7	NA	NA	CAISDTTGGYERYF	TGTGCCATCAGTGACACCACGGGGGGCTACGAGCGGTACTTC
TRBV6-5	TRBJ2-7	NA	TRBD1	CARPGQGAHYEQYF	TGTGCCAGGCCGGGACAGGGGGCCCACTACGAGCAGTACTTC
TRBV2	TRBJ1-6	NA	NA	CASSFLGTNNSPLHF	TGTGCCAGCAGTTTTCTCGGGACAAATAATTCACCCCTCCACTTT
TRBV20-1	TRBJ2-7	few	TRBD2	CSAGGVGGINEQYF	TGCAGTGCCGGGGGGGTTGGGGGGATCAACGAGCAGTACTTC
TRBV7-9	TRBJ2-1	NA	NA	CASSSLPKNEQFF	TGTGCCAGCAGCTCACTCCCCAAGAATGAGCAGTTCTTC
TRBV20-1	TRBJ2-5	NA	TRBD1	CSARRRGQGARETQYF	TGCAGTGCTAGAAGAAGGGGACAGGGGGCTCGGGAGACCCAGTACTTC
TRBV28	TRBJ2-5	few	TRBD2	CASSRTSVREQYF	TGTGCCAGCAGCCGAACTAGCGTCCGGGAGCAGTACTTC
TRBV27	TRBJ2-1	few	TRBD2	CASSLKTSGRAPYNVQFF	TGTGCCAGCAGTTTAAAGACTAGCGGGAGGGCCCCTTACAATGTGCAGTTCTTC
TRBV3-1	TRBJ2-7	few	NA	CASSQENDNEQYF	TGTGCCAGCAGCCAAGAAAATGACAATGAGCAGTACTTC
TRBV20-1	TRBJ2-5	NA	NA	CSARDVGKETQYF	TGCAGTGCTCGGGACGTTGGGAAGGAGACCCAGTACTTC
TRBV27	TRBJ2-1	NA	TRBD1	CASSPWTGGKNEQFF	TGTGCCAGCAGTCCCTGGACAGGGGGCAAGAATGAGCAGTTCTTC
TRBV4-1	TRBJ2-7	few	NA	CASSGGYGESYEQYF	TGCGCCAGCAGCGGAGGGTACGGGGAGTCCTACGAGCAGTACTTC
TRBV20-1	TRBJ2-1	NA	TRBD2	CSAPSGLAGVHEQFF	TGCAGTGCCCCCAGCGGGCTAGCGGGAGTCCATGAGCAGTTCTTC
TRBV6-5	TRBJ2-5	NA	NA	CASSYRSLGGTQETQYF	TGTGCCAGCAGTTACCGTTCGTTGGGCGGGACGCAAGAGACCCAGTACTTC
TRBV6-5	TRBJ2-7	NA	TRBD2	CASSIHSGSSYEQYF	TGTGCCAGCAGTATTCATAGCGGGAGCTCCTACGAGCAGTACTTC
TRBV28	TRBJ2-7	NA	TRBD1	CASSRTGGFYEQYF	TGTGCCAGCAGTAGGACAGGGGGCTTCTACGAGCAGTACTTC
TRBV3-1	TRBJ2-4	NA	TRBD2	CASSLSGRAISNIQYF	TGTGCCAGCAGCCTTAGCGGGAGGGCCATTTCGAACATTCAGTACTTC
TRBV6-5	TRBJ2-7	NA	TRBD2	CASRGEGLDHAEQYF	TGTGCCAGCAGAGGGGAAGGACTAGATCATGCCGAGCAGTACTTC
TRBV28	TRBJ2-1	NA	TRBD2	CASSLAVLAGVGQFF	TGTGCCAGCAGCCTAGCGGTTCTAGCAGGAGTTGGGCAGTTCTTC
TRBV4-2	TRBJ1-5	few	TRBD1	CASSQDLTGEGQPQHF	TGTGCCAGCAGCCAAGATCTAACAGGGGAAGGACAGCCCCAGCATTTT
TRBV4-1	TRBJ2-7	NA	NA	CASSLGLGQYYEQYF	TGCGCCAGCAGCCTGGGGCTGGGCCAATACTACGAGCAGTACTTC
TRBV5-1	TRBJ1-2	NA	TRBD1	CASSDQGQGNYGYTF	TGCGCCAGCAGCGACCAGGGACAGGGAAACTATGGCTACACCTTC
TRBV7-2	TRBJ2-1	few	NA	CASRLGTNEQFF	TGTGCCAGCCGACTAGGGACCAATGAGCAGTTCTTC
TRBV29-1	TRBJ2-1	many	NA	CSVVDLHEQFF	TGCAGCGTAGTTGACCTCCACGAGCAGTTCTTC